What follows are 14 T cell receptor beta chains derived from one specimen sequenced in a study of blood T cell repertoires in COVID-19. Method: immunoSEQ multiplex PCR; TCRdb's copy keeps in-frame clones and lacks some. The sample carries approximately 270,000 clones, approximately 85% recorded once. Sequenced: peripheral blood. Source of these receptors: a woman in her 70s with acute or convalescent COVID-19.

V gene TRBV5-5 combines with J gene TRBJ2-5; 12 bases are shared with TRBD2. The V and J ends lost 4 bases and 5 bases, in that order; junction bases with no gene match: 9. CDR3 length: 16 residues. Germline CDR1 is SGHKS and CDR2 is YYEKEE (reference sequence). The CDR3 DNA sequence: TGTGCCAGCAGCCCCACTAGCGGGGGGACCTGGGAGACCCAGTACTTC. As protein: CASSPTSGGTWETQYF.

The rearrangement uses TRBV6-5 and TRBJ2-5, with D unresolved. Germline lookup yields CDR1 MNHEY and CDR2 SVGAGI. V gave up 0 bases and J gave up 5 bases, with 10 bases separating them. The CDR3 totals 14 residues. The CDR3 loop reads CASSYSKLWETQYF. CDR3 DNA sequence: TGTGCCAGCAGTTACTCGAAACTGTGGGAGACCCAGTACTTC.

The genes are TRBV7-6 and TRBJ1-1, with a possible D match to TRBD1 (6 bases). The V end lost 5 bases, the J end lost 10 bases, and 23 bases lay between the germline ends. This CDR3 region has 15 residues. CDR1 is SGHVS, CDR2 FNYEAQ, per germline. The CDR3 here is CASSQRGGQGSTAFF. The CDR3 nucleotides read TGTGCCAGCAGCCAGCGGGGGGGGCAGGGGAGTACAGCTTTCTTT.

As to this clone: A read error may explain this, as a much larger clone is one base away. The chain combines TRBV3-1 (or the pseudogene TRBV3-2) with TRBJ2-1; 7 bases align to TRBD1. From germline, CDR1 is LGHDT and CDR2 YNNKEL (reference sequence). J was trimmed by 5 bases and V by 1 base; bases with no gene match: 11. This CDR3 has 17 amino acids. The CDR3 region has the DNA TGTGCCAGCAGCCAAGTTCGACGCGAGGGGGCGAACAATGAGCAGTTCTTC. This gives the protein CASSQVRREGANNEQFF.

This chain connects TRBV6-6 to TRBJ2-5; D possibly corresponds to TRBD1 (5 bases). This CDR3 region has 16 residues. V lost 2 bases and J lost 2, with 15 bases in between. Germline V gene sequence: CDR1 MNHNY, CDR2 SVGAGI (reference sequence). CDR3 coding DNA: TGTGCCAGCAGTTACGATTGGCAGGGTCGACAAGAGACCCAGTACTTC. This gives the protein CASSYDWQGRQETQYF.

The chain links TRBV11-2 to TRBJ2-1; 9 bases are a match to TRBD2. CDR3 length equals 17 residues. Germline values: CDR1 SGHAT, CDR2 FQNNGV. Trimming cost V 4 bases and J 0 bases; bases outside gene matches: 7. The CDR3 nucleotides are TGTGCCAGCAGCTCCGCGAGGCGGGGGGGCTCCTACAATGAGCAGTTCTTC. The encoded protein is CASSSARRGGSYNEQFF.

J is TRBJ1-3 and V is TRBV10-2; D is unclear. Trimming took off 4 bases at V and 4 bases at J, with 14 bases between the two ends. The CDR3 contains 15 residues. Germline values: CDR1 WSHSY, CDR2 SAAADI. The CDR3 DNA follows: TGCGCCAGCAGTGCACAGCGGTCGGGGGGAAACACCATATATTTT. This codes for CASSAQRSGGNTIYF.

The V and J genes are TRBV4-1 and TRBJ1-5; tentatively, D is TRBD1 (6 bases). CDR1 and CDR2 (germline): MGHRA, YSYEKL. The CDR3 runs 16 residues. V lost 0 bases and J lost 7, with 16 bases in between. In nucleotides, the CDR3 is TGCGCCAGCAGCCAAGAACTAGAACAGGGCGGGCAGCCCCAGCATTTT. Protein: CASSQELEQGGQPQHF.

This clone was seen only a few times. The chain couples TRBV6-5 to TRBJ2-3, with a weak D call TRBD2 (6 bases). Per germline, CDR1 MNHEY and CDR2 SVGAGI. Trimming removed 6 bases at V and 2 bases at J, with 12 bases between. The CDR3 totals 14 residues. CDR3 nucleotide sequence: TGTGCCAGCAGCCGGGGGACCATCACAGATACGCAGTATTTT. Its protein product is CASSRGTITDTQYF.

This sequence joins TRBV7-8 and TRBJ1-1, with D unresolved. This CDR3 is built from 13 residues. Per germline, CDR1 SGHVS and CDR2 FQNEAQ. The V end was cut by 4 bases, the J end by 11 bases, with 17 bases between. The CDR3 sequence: CASSSNAPRAAFF. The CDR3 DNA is TGTGCCAGCAGCTCAAACGCGCCCCGCGCTGCTTTCTTT.

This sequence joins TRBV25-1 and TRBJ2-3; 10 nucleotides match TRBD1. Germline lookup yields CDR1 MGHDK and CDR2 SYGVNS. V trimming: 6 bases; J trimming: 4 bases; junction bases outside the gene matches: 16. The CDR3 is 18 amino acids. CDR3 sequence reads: CASRPTPGTGENSDTQYF. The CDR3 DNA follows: TGTGCCAGCAGACCCACGCCTGGGACAGGGGAAAATTCAGATACGCAGTATTTT. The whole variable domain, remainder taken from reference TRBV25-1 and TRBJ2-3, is EADIYQTPRYLVIGTGKKITLECSQTMGHDKMYWYQQDPGMELHLIHYSYGVNSTEKGDLSSESTVSRIRTEHFPLTLESARPSHTSQYLCASRPTPGTGENSDTQYFGPGTRLTVL.

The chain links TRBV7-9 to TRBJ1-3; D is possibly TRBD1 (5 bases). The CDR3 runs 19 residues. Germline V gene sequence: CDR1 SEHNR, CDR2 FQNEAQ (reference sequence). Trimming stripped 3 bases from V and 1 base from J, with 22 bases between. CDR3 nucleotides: TGTGCCAGCAGCTTTTGGGGGACTCTCAGATTACAATCTGGAAACACCATATATTTT. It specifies CASSFWGTLRLQSGNTIYF.

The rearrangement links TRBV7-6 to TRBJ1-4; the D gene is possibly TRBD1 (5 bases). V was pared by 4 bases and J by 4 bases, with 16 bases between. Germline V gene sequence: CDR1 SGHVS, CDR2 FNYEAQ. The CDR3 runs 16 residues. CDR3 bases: TGTGCCAGCAGCTCAGCTTGGGGGGGAAGTAATGAAAAACTGTTTTTT. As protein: CASSSAWGGSNEKLFF.

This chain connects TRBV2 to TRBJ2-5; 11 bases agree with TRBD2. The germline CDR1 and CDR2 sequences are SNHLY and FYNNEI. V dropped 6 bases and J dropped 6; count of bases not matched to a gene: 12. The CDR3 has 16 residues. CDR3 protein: CASRGDQLAGVQTQYF. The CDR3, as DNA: TGTGCCAGCAGGGGGGACCAACTAGCGGGGGTACAGACCCAGTACTTC. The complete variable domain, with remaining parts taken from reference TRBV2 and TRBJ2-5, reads EPEVTQTPSHQVTQMGQEVILRCVPISNHLYFYWYRQILGQKVEFLVSFYNNEISEKSEIFDDQFSVERPDGSNFTLKIRSTKLEDSAMYFCASRGDQLAGVQTQYFGPGTRLLVL.